These 28 T cell receptor beta chains share one sample of origin, sequenced in a study of shared clonotypes between healthy human individuals. The protocol was immunoSEQ multiplex PCR, while the TCRdb copy is restricted to in-frame clones and leaves out a portion. The sample shows hundreds of thousands of clones, about 74% of them seen only once. The sample was memory CD4+ T cells sorted from blood. Subset of the sample: CD45RA-negative fraction. The receptors originated from a young man in good health.

This rearrangement joins TRBV7-9 to TRBJ2-7; the D gene is possibly TRBD1 (6 bases). V was shortened by 11 bases and J by 9 bases, with 14 bases between the two germline ends. Germline values: CDR1 SEHNR, CDR2 FQNEAQ (reference sequence). The CDR3 length is 10 residues. CDR3 DNA: TGTGCCTCAGGGGAGAATGGGCAGTACTTC. It translates to CASGENGQYF.

The V and J genes are TRBV6-1 and TRBJ2-1; 8 nucleotides agree with TRBD2. There are 15 residues in the CDR3. The J segment lost 6 bases and the V segment lost 2 bases, leaving 6 bases of the junction unmatched. CDR1 is MNHNS and CDR2 is SASEGT in the germline V gene. CDR3 residues: CASSEQRLAFNEQFF. CDR3 nucleotides: TGTGCCAGCAGTGAACAGCGACTAGCGTTCAATGAGCAGTTCTTC.

This clone has a single count. The rearrangement links TRBV10-1 to TRBJ2-7; D is perhaps TRBD1 (5 bases). Germline values: CDR1 WNHNN, CDR2 SYGVQD (reference sequence). Trimming left V 5 bases short and J 2 bases short, with 10 bases between. This CDR3 contains 13 residues. In nucleotides, the CDR3 is TGCGCCAGCAGTCACCAGGGAACCTACGAGCAGTACTTC. Translation gives CASSHQGTYEQYF.

The chain has TRBV7-2 and TRBJ2-7; D unclear. The CDR3 runs to 15 residues. Per germline, CDR1 SGHTA and CDR2 FQGNSA. Deletions cut 6 bases from V and 0 bases from J, with 15 bases between. The CDR3 loop is CASSSPWGPSYEQYF. In DNA, the CDR3 is TGTGCCAGCAGTTCCCCCTGGGGTCCCTCCTACGAGCAGTACTTC. The whole variable domain, filled in from reference TRBV7-2 and TRBJ2-7, reads GAGVSQSPSNKVTEKGKDVELRCDPISGHTALYWYRQSLGQGLEFLIYFQGNSAPDKSGLPSDRFSAERTGGSVSTLTIQRTQQEDSAVYLCASSSPWGPSYEQYFGPGTRLTVT.

The chain recombines TRBV9 with TRBJ1-1; D gene ambiguous. The germline V gene encodes CDR1 SGDLS and CDR2 YYNGEE. The CDR3 sequence is 16 residues long. V lost 3 bases, J lost 0 bases, and 15 bases lay in between. The CDR3 DNA reads as TGTGCCAGCAGCGAGGGTTTCGAGGGCTTGAACACTGAAGCTTTCTTT. As protein: CASSEGFEGLNTEAFF.

The genes are TRBV14 and TRBJ2-5; D tentatively reads TRBD1 or TRBD2 (5 bases each). V was pared by 0 bases and J by 0 bases, with 23 bases between. Germline values: CDR1 SGHDN, CDR2 FVKESK. The CDR3 extends over 20 amino acids. CDR3 sequence (DNA): TGTGCCAGCAGCCAAGATCCACCGGTTCGGACTTGGGGGTACCAAGAGACCCAGTACTTC. Translating it yields CASSQDPPVRTWGYQETQYF.

This clone was recorded a few times. This chain links TRBV29-1 with TRBJ2-5; D is perhaps TRBD1 or TRBD2 (5 bases each). The CDR3 runs 14 residues. Germline CDR1 reads SQVTM; CDR2 reads ANQGSEA. V lost 1 base and J 5 bases, leaving 14 bases between the germline ends. CDR3 in amino acids: CSVEVWGPGETQYF. The CDR3 nucleotides read TGCAGCGTTGAAGTCTGGGGCCCGGGGGAGACCCAGTACTTC. The whole variable domain, remainder taken from reference TRBV29-1 and TRBJ2-5, is SAVISQKPSRDICQRGTSLTIQCQVDSQVTMMFWYRQQPGQSLTLIATANQGSEATYESGFVIDKFPISRPNLTFSTLTVSNMSPEDSSIYLCSVEVWGPGETQYFGPGTRLLVL.

The J gene is TRBJ2-4, the V gene TRBV7-8; D is possibly TRBD1 (6 bases). This CDR3 has 17 amino acids. Germline V gene data show CDR1 as SGHVS and CDR2 as FQNEAQ. Trimming took off 3 bases at V and 0 bases at J, with 15 bases between the two ends. CDR3 sequence reads: CASSLSRDTLAKNIQYF. In nucleotides, the CDR3 is TGTGCCAGCAGCTTGTCCCGGGACACATTAGCCAAAAACATTCAGTACTTC.

The count of this clone is one. J is TRBJ2-2 and V is TRBV7-3; D ambiguous. This CDR3 comprises 12 residues. The germline V gene encodes CDR1 SGHTA and CDR2 FQGTGA. The V and J ends lost 5 bases and 8 bases respectively, with 9 bases between them. CDR3: CASSLPAGELFF. The CDR3 nucleotides are TGTGCCAGCAGCCTTCCCGCAGGGGAGCTGTTTTTT.

The chain employs TRBV10-3 and TRBJ2-5, with 8 bases fitting TRBD2. Germline CDR1 and CDR2: ENHRY and SYGVKD. This CDR3 has 14 residues. The ends lost 3 bases at V and 4 bases at J; junction bases unmatched: 4. Here the CDR3 DNA reads TGTGCCATCAGTGAATTAAGCGGGGGAGAGACCCAGTACTTC. This gives the protein CAISELSGGETQYF.

This clone ranks as medium-sized. V gene TRBV4-2 combines with J gene TRBJ2-7, with 13 bases lining up with TRBD2. This CDR3 comprises 16 residues. Germline V CDR1 and CDR2: LGHNA, YNFKEQ. The ends lost 0 bases at V and 6 bases at J; junction bases unmatched: 5. This CDR3 reads CASSQEVGTSGTEQYF. In DNA form, the CDR3 reads TGTGCCAGCAGCCAAGAGGTTGGGACTAGCGGGACCGAGCAGTACTTC.

CDR3 nucleotide sequence: TGTGCCAGCAGCGGGGGGCCCGGACCAGGAAACACCATATATTTT. It yields the protein CASSGGPGPGNTIYF. The V and J genes are TRBV13 and TRBJ1-3; possibly TRBD1 for D (6 bases). The ends were cut back, 5 bases at V and 4 bases at J, with 15 bases in the middle. Germline V gene sequence: CDR1 PRHDT, CDR2 FYEKMQ (reference sequence). The CDR3 spans 15 residues.

In its sample, this clone was seen a few times. The chain links TRBV7-9 to TRBJ2-7; D is tentatively TRBD1 or TRBD2 (5 bases each). The CDR3 is made up of 10 amino acids. V shed 5 bases and J shed 10 bases, with 9 bases lying between them. CDR1 and CDR2 (germline): SEHNR, FQNEAQ (reference sequence). The CDR3: CASSGTSQYF. CDR3 DNA: TGTGCCAGCAGCGGGACGTCACAGTACTTC.

This chain links TRBV10-2 with TRBJ2-7; 10 positions match TRBD2. Germline CDR1 and CDR2: WSHSY and SAAADI. V shed 3 bases and J 6 bases; nucleotides not matched to a gene: 5. The CDR3 length is 14 residues. In nucleotides, the CDR3 is TGCGCCAGCAGTGATCTAGCGGGAGAATCCGAGCAGTACTTC. Its translation is CASSDLAGESEQYF.

The genes are TRBV19 and TRBJ2-1; TRBD2 aligns across 8 bases. The CDR3 runs to 17 residues. The germline V gene encodes CDR1 LNHDA and CDR2 SQIVND (reference sequence). Trimming took 8 bases from V and 2 from J; bases not matched to a gene: 14. The CDR3 region has the DNA TGTGCCAGTGGGTCTCACTTTGCGGGGGGCCCCTACAATGAGCAGTTCTTC. It yields the protein CASGSHFAGGPYNEQFF.

The chain uses TRBV28 and TRBJ1-5; possible D gene TRBD1, 5 bases. The CDR3 totals 15 residues. Germline CDR1 is MDHEN and CDR2 is SYDVKM. V lost 6 bases and J lost 3, with 15 bases in between. The CDR3, as DNA: TGTGCCAGCAGGCCCGACGTACAGGTCAATCAGCCCCAGCATTTT. It translates to CASRPDVQVNQPQHF.

This clone has at least ten counts. V and J are TRBV5-8 and TRBJ2-3, with 7 bases lining up with TRBD1. In germline, CDR1 is SGHTS, CDR2 YDEGEE. The CDR3 has 15 amino acids. V trimming: 2 bases; J trimming: 0 bases; junction bases outside the gene matches: 3. The CDR3 bases are TGTGCCAGCAGCTTTGGGACAGTTAGCACAGATACGCAGTATTTT. This gives the protein CASSFGTVSTDTQYF. The whole variable domain, remainder taken from reference TRBV5-8 and TRBJ2-3, is EAGVTQSPTHLIKTRGQQATLRCSPISGHTSVYWYQQALGLGLQFLLWYDEGEERNRGNFPPRFSGRQFPNYSSELNVNALELEDSALYLCASSFGTVSTDTQYFGPGTRLTVL.

The chain has TRBV11-2 and TRBJ1-1, with a weak D call TRBD1 (6 bases). The CDR3 spans 14 residues. Trimming removed 4 bases at V and 4 bases at J, with 13 bases between. The germline gives CDR1 SGHAT, CDR2 FQNNGV. CDR3 DNA: TGTGCCAGCAGCTCACTATACAGGGTCACTGAAGCTTTCTTT. It encodes CASSSLYRVTEAFF.

The rearrangement joins TRBV28 to TRBJ2-2; TRBD2 aligns across 11 bases. The V and J ends lost 4 bases and 5 bases, in that order; junction bases with no gene match: 3. Germline V lookup: CDR1 MDHEN, CDR2 SYDVKM. The CDR3 spans 15 residues. The CDR3 loop reads CASSSSSGRTGELFF. DNA for the CDR3: TGTGCCAGCAGTTCCTCTAGCGGGAGGACCGGGGAGCTGTTTTTT.

Worth noting for this clone: Other nucleotide sequences from this sample produce the same CDR3. The chain combines TRBV9 with TRBJ2-1; the D is unclear. The CDR3 loop spans 14 amino acids. V was cut by 2 bases and J by 1 base, with 7 bases left in between. Per germline, CDR1 SGDLS and CDR2 YYNGEE. CDR3 residues: CASSVAPSYNEQFF. In DNA, the CDR3 is TGTGCCAGCAGCGTGGCACCGTCCTACAATGAGCAGTTCTTC.

V usage is TRBV5-6 and J usage is TRBJ2-1, with D possibly being TRBD2 (6 bases). The CDR3 consists of 16 residues. Germline V gene data show CDR1 as SGHDT and CDR2 as YYEEEE. V dropped 1 base and J dropped 6 bases, with 17 bases sitting between them. For the CDR3, the DNA is TGTGCCAGCAGCTTGCTGGGGCTAGCGATGTCCAATGAGCAGTTCTTC. Its translation is CASSLLGLAMSNEQFF.

The V and J genes are TRBV7-8 and TRBJ2-2; maybe TRBD2 (6 bases). Trimming left V 8 bases short and J 4 bases short, with 17 bases between. Germline V gene data show CDR1 as SGHVS and CDR2 as FQNEAQ. CDR3 length: 15 residues. DNA for the CDR3: TGTGCCAGCCTCCGCGGGACTTTGGGCACCGGGGAGCTGTTTTTT. Its translation: CASLRGTLGTGELFF.

V usage is TRBV4-1 and J usage is TRBJ2-3; D unresolved. The CDR3 is 17 amino acids. The germline V gene encodes CDR1 MGHRA and CDR2 YSYEKL. Trimming cost V 3 bases and J 0 bases, with 16 bases left between them. CDR3 residues: CASSHLELRSSTDTQYF. Written as DNA, the CDR3 is TGCGCCAGCAGCCACCTTGAGTTGCGCTCTAGCACAGATACGCAGTATTTT.

The rearrangement uses TRBV7-3 and TRBJ2-2; D tentatively reads TRBD1 or TRBD2 (5 bases each). Trimming shortened V by 5 bases and J by 7 bases, and 17 bases separated the two germline ends. Germline-derived CDR1 and CDR2 are SGHTA and FQGTGA. CDR3 size: 15 residues. The CDR3 is CASSANSERGGELFF. The CDR3 DNA sequence: TGTGCCAGCAGCGCAAACAGCGAGAGGGGCGGGGAGCTGTTTTTT.

This clone was seen many times. The chain has TRBV19 and TRBJ2-7; D may be TRBD2 (5 bases). The V gene's germline CDR1 is LNHDA and CDR2 SQIVND (reference sequence). The CDR3 is made up of 15 amino acids. Trimming cost V 6 bases and J 3 bases, with 18 bases left between them. The CDR3 DNA is TGTGCCAGTAGGACTATGGACTCCCAAGGCTACGAGCAGTACTTC. Translation gives CASRTMDSQGYEQYF.

The genes are TRBV27 and TRBJ1-2, with 9 bases matching TRBD1. The length of the CDR3 is 14 residues. V shed 6 bases and J 2 bases; nucleotides not matched to a gene: 4. The germline CDR1 and CDR2 sequences are MNHEY and SMNVEV (reference sequence). The CDR3 DNA reads TGTGCCAGCAGCCTGGGACAGGGCAACTATGGCTACACCTTC. Translated, it gives CASSLGQGNYGYTF.

This clone was observed once. This rearrangement joins TRBV19 to TRBJ2-2; D not resolved. CDR1 and CDR2 from the germline V gene are LNHDA and SQIVND (reference sequence). With 6 bases removed from V and 0 bases from J, the gap between germline ends came to 8 bases. CDR3 length: 14 residues. The DNA for the CDR3 is TGTGCCAGTAGCGTACTACCGAACACCGGGGAGCTGTTTTTT. It yields the protein CASSVLPNTGELFF. The variable domain in full, with the rest retrieved from reference TRBV19 and TRBJ2-2, is DGGITQSPKYLFRKEGQNVTLSCEQNLNHDAMYWYRQDPGQGLRLIYYSQIVNDFQKGDIAEGYSVSREKKESFPLTVTSAQKNPTAFYLCASSVLPNTGELFFGEGSRLTVL.

This sequence joins TRBV15 and TRBJ2-3; the match to TRBD2 covers 14 bases. The CDR3 sequence is 17 residues long. Germline values: CDR1 LNHNV, CDR2 YYDKDF (reference sequence). J gave up 4 bases and V 0 bases, and 3 bases lay outside the gene matches. DNA of the CDR3: TGTGCCACCAGCAGAGAGACTAGCGGGAGGGCGCCAGATACGCAGTATTTT. Translated, it gives CATSRETSGRAPDTQYF.